The following is a TCR beta chain sequence with its context. Its antigen is still unknown. Per-base quality was not reported, and no clone a single base away is much larger than it. Library preparation used the immunoSEQ multiplex PCR assay. For the multiplex PCR, a mixture combining 60 forward primers for TCR Vbeta segments and 13 reverse primers for TCR Jbeta segments was used. The CDR3 region of rearranged TCR beta genes was amplified from genomic DNA with a multiplex PCR assay. The Illumina HiSeq System was used to sequence the amplified TCR beta libraries as 87-base-pair reads. The authors processed their data as follows. Across the 700 or so repertoires, a later analysis counted approximately 75 million unique TCR beta chains, about 10 million of which were shared by at least two donors. To remove PCR and sequencing errors, raw reads were error-corrected and collapsed into unique sequences using a nearest-neighbor algorithm that merged closely related sequences. Alignment of CDR3 sequences to IMGT reference sequences was used to assign V, D and J gene segments. For a sequence to be retained, at least a six-nucleotide match to both a V gene segment and a J gene segment was required. Rearrangements were called productive when the CDR3 lacked stop codons and stayed in frame with V and J; all others were non-productive. CDR3 was defined according to IMGT convention as the region running from the second conserved V-encoded cysteine to the conserved J-encoded phenylalanine. In an earlier analysis of approximately 590 of the donors, sequences lacking an unambiguous match to a single V gene segment were excluded. An earlier analysis of a few hundred of the donors called V segments functional above 56.7% productive rearrangements and segregating when the between-donor standard deviation exceeded 5%. A statistical classification framework was built to diagnose cytomegalovirus status from the catalog of TCR beta chain sequences. V and J gene assignment, in a later analysis, came from comparing TCR nucleotide sequences with IMGT/GENE-DB human TR gene sequences. Using the TCRdist pipeline, a later analysis assigned CDR3 sequences along with most-parsimonious VDJ recombination scenarios. A later analysis defined each TCR beta chain by its CDR3 amino acid sequence plus V-gene family, and excluded reads lacking a unique V-gene family. To address suspected cross-contamination and a sequencing artifact, a later analysis removed several hundred highly shared, low-generation-probability nucleotide sequences. For each public chain, a later analysis derived a clonal expansion index from normalized ranks of inferred template counts within each repertoire. In a later analysis, generation probabilities were computed with a VDJ recombination model fitted to out-of-frame rearrangements, and the resulting probabilities were checked against IGoR. In a later analysis, TCR-TCR, TCR-HLA and TCR-CMV co-occurrence was scored with hypergeometric tests, and a repertoire-size bias correction was applied to TCR pairs. To estimate false discovery rates, a later analysis permuted the HLA or CMV assignments 20 times. A later analysis grouped co-occurring TCRs with DBSCAN, adding TCRdist sequence similarity when clustering within HLA-allele-positive subsets. Repertoires with fewer than 30,000 or more than 120,000 public chains, plus five repertoires with anomalous nucleotide sharing, were excluded from co-occurrence clustering. The table comes from immuneACCESS by way of TCRdb, which keeps in-frame sequences with V and J called. Part of the clones is missing from these tables; in studies checked, under half for an unresolved V gene and the rest for unknown reasons. V, J and clone size reflect that table, while D and trimming were determined from the DNA. The sample table contains about 170,000 clones; only one count was recorded for 76% of them. Of the sample, 0.65% to 0.95% is held by the ten largest clones.

This record belongs to a study of cytomegalovirus exposure and HLA in healthy donors (TCRdb year 2017). In the study overall: In an earlier analysis of 450 to 750 of the donors, about 270 Gb of sequence data and some 120 million unique TCR beta sequences from about 190 million T cells were reported. Class I and class II HLA loci were covered by the typing at four-digit resolution. Approximately 300 gigabases of sequencing data and around 80 million unique TCR sequences made up an early release that covered 500 to 700 HLA-typed donors. Donor age, sex, ethnicity and CMV serostatus were compiled together with the repertoire data. A later analysis re-analyzed previously published TCR beta repertoires from about 600 donors and added high-resolution HLA genotyping to study TCR occurrence patterns. High-throughput TCR immunosequencing, statistical association of individual TCRs with disease status, and machine learning were combined to predict cytomegalovirus infection status. Rather than using new phenotypic data, the later analysis identified candidate immune exposures from TCR beta sequences and from how often those sequences occurred across donors. In addition to the first cohort of 666 subjects, a separate validation cohort of 100 to 150 different subjects was used. All discovery cohort repertoires had been generated using a single sequencing platform. A later genetic analysis took genome-wide SNP genotypes for about 55% of the roughly 700 donors and used that subset as a discovery cohort. An earlier analysis of 587 of the donors used high-throughput TCR beta sequencing to judge whether each TCR beta V gene segment behaved as functional or pseudogenic. The study profiled the T cell repertoires of fewer than 850 subjects by immunosequencing and related them to cytomegalovirus serostatus. Among some 400 genotyped donors of the cohort, an average of approximately 240,000 unique TCR beta nucleotide sequences were sequenced per donor, approximately 20% of them non-productive. A few DR-DQ haplotypes were handled as single units for association and clustering because linkage in the cohort was strong. Of the roughly 420 genotyped donors, 65% to 90% were placed in the genetic ancestry cluster associated with self-reported Caucasian donors. The study was designed to test whether signatures of past pathogen exposure could be identified by cataloging public T cell receptors. The number of donors typed differed by locus, with 629-630 for A, B, C, DRB1 and DQB1, about 500 for DQA1, 600 to 610 for DPA1, and 400 to 490 for DPB1.

The paper as a whole reports these results and caveats: Roughly uniform sequencing depth across donors was assumed in presence/absence analyses, although this assumption may not hold. Because HLA typing was missing for some donors at each locus, association tests included only the typed subset. For the cohort, immune exposure information was limited to CMV serostatus. Linkage disequilibrium might explain the correlated functional status among segregating V segments, but an unknown experimental factor could not be excluded. In a later analysis, some 17,000 TCR beta sequences were associated with specific HLA alleles at a false discovery rate of 0.05. Several of the top co-occurrence clusters appeared to be linked to parvovirus B19, influenza, CMV and Epstein-Barr virus, according to a later analysis. A total of 150 or so TCR beta chains were listed by the study as associated with cytomegalovirus. When HLA alleles, especially DR and DQ, strongly co-occurred, attributing TCR associations to individual alleles was difficult. An earlier analysis of roughly 570 of the donors showed that most TCR beta V segments appeared in productive rearrangements either about 87% or about 30% of the time, which broadly matched IMGT annotations. The sequencing pipeline was judged likely to have produced a cluster of highly shared sequence variants as a technical artifact. It was suggested by the authors that the approach could potentially be generalized to other disease states and immunological phenotypes. The earlier analysis of 450 to 700 of the donors excluded seventeen rarely observed V segments, including chromosome 9 orphons, because counts were too low. Most TCR sequences were observed very rarely across donors, whereas some public TCRs were present in many individuals. A further reported finding was that TCR beta sequences accurately predicted the HLA-A and HLA-B alleles for most subjects in the first cohort. According to a later analysis, most CMV-associated TCR beta chains appeared to be HLA-restricted, and the HLA associations seemed to be driven largely by CMV exposure. Because the 87-base-pair reads could not distinguish some IMGT-functional V segments, including TRBV6-2 and TRBV6-3, those segments were excluded. In a later analysis, HLA-associated TCR beta chains showed more clonal expansion and lower generation probabilities than non-associated chains that were equally common. Three of the identified cytomegalovirus-associated TCR beta chains were confirmed in vitro to be specific for cytomegalovirus antigens. The cohort was sequenced for TCR beta chains only, and without alpha or paired-chain data the features that could be detected were limited. In a later analysis, the rate of TCR association differed among HLA loci, with DRB1 alleles having the most associated TCRs and HLA-C alleles having the fewest. In a later genetic analysis, fewer N-insertions in productive TCRs were reported among donors in an Asian-associated ancestry cluster than the roughly 670-donor mean. Cytomegalovirus status was reported to be diagnosed by the classifier with high specificity and sensitivity in both the original and validation cohorts. V-gene and J-gene trimming of TCR beta chains was associated with a missense DCLRE1C variant in a later genetic analysis, and the association was replicated in an independent cohort.

V gives up 4 bases and J gives up 5 bases, and the segment between their germline ends measures 23 bases. As encoded in the germline V gene (reference sequence), CDR1 is SGHNT while CDR2 is YYREEE. Inclusive of the bounding cysteine and phenylalanine, the CDR3 is 17 residues long. Only the CDR3 portion is preserved as DNA: 51 bases, with reading frame beginning at the first base. The cohort comprised around 690 healthy bone marrow donors. At the time of sampling, every cohort member was nominally healthy, though immune exposures that went unrecorded were likely present. The donor tested CMV seronegative and was one of the 352 seronegative cohort members. Every donor gave a peripheral blood sample, and the peripheral blood mononuclear cells from that sample were used for TCR beta sequencing. The Qiagen DNeasy Blood Extraction Kit was used to extract genomic DNA from the blood cell samples.

Sequenced: PBMCs. The TCR was taken from a female donor in good health and CMV-seronegative. This chain joins TRBV5-4 to TRBJ2-3; TRBD2 is perhaps the D gene, given 7 matching bases. The CDR3 protein sequence reads: CASSPGGRRGGGDTQYF. In nucleotide form, the sequence is TGTGCCAGCAGCCCCGGGGGGCGGCGGGGAGGGGGAGATACGCAGTATTTT.